The rows below give T cell receptor beta chains drawn from one sample of a study of T cell changes during pregnancy in multiple sclerosis. TCRdb keeps only in-frame clones here, not all; method: immunoSEQ multiplex PCR. The sample yields more than 75,000 clones, 85% to 95% seen once. The input for sequencing was peripheral blood, taken in the first trimester of pregnancy. Source of these receptors: a female donor with multiple sclerosis, enrolled in a pregnancy study. Each CDR3 is given with its conserved first and last residue. Fields, in order: CDR3 length, clone size, J gene, D gene, V gene, CDR3 protein, CDR3 DNA. A D gene is named only where the DNA matches it firmly. The size field is filled for only some rows; it gives once, few, many or a size class.

CDR3 length: 13
clone size: NA
J gene: TRBJ2-1
D gene: TRBD1
V gene: TRBV5-1
CDR3 protein: CASSLDRGYEQFF
CDR3 DNA: TGCGCCAGCAGCTTGGACAGGGGTTATGAGCAGTTCTTC

CDR3 length: 16
clone size: NA
J gene: TRBJ1-5
D gene: NA
V gene: TRBV16
CDR3 protein: CASSPWSLGGHQPQHF
CDR3 DNA: TGTGCCAGCAGCCCGTGGTCCCTCGGAGGTCACCAGCCCCAGCATTTT

CDR3 length: 14
clone size: NA
J gene: TRBJ2-3
D gene: TRBD2
V gene: TRBV29-1
CDR3 protein: CSVRLAGFTDTQYF
CDR3 DNA: TGCAGCGTCCGACTAGCGGGATTCACAGATACGCAGTATTTT

CDR3 length: 16
clone size: NA
J gene: TRBJ1-5
D gene: TRBD1
V gene: TRBV9
CDR3 protein: CASSEGQGNGNQPQHF
CDR3 DNA: TGTGCCAGCAGCGAGGGACAGGGGAATGGCAATCAGCCCCAGCATTTT

CDR3 length: 15
clone size: NA
J gene: TRBJ1-2
D gene: NA
V gene: TRBV7-2
CDR3 protein: CASSLSNGPNYGYTF
CDR3 DNA: TGTGCCAGCAGCTTAAGTAATGGCCCAAACTATGGCTACACCTTC

CDR3 length: 15
clone size: NA
J gene: TRBJ2-3
D gene: NA
V gene: TRBV21-1
CDR3 protein: CASSKNPPRGSAQYF
CDR3 DNA: TGTGCCAGCAGCAAAAATCCCCCCAGGGGTTCGGCGCAGTATTTT

CDR3 length: 13
clone size: once
J gene: TRBJ1-5
D gene: NA
V gene: TRBV7-2
CDR3 protein: CASSSRVGQPQHF
CDR3 DNA: TGTGCCAGCAGCTCCAGGGTTGGTCAGCCCCAGCATTTT

CDR3 length: 14
clone size: NA
J gene: TRBJ2-1
D gene: TRBD1
V gene: TRBV7-9
CDR3 protein: CASSLLRGHGEQFF
CDR3 DNA: TGTGCCAGCAGCTTATTGAGGGGGCATGGTGAGCAGTTCTTC

CDR3 length: 18
clone size: NA
J gene: TRBJ2-6
D gene: TRBD1
V gene: TRBV7-3
CDR3 protein: CASSSTGGSPSGANVLTF
CDR3 DNA: TGTGCCAGCAGCTCCACAGGGGGCTCCCCCTCTGGGGCCAACGTCCTGACTTTC

CDR3 length: 16
clone size: NA
J gene: TRBJ1-1
D gene: TRBD1
V gene: TRBV5-4
CDR3 protein: CASSPDRGRVGTEAFF
CDR3 DNA: TGTGCCAGCAGCCCCGACAGGGGGCGTGTGGGCACTGAAGCTTTCTTT

CDR3 length: 14
clone size: few
J gene: TRBJ2-5
D gene: NA
V gene: TRBV9
CDR3 protein: CASSVATGIETQYF
CDR3 DNA: TGTGCCAGCAGCGTAGCTACGGGGATTGAGACCCAGTACTTC

CDR3 length: 13
clone size: NA
J gene: TRBJ2-1
D gene: NA
V gene: TRBV6-1
CDR3 protein: CASSVLTGNEQFF
CDR3 DNA: TGTGCCAGCAGTGTGCTGACTGGAAATGAGCAGTTCTTC

CDR3 length: 13
clone size: NA
J gene: TRBJ1-1
D gene: NA
V gene: TRBV2
CDR3 protein: CASGGVMNTEAFF
CDR3 DNA: TGTGCCAGCGGGGGGGTAATGAACACTGAAGCTTTCTTT

CDR3 length: 14
clone size: NA
J gene: TRBJ2-7
D gene: NA
V gene: TRBV15
CDR3 protein: CATSMEGVTPEQYF
CDR3 DNA: TGTGCCACCAGCATGGAAGGGGTTACTCCCGAGCAGTACTTC

CDR3 length: 15
clone size: once
J gene: TRBJ2-3
D gene: NA
V gene: TRBV7-2
CDR3 protein: CASSYVATSTDTQYF
CDR3 DNA: TGTGCCAGCAGTTATGTCGCAACTAGCACAGATACGCAGTATTTT

CDR3 length: 15
clone size: NA
J gene: TRBJ1-5
D gene: NA
V gene: TRBV19
CDR3 protein: CASTWGGNSNQPQHF
CDR3 DNA: TGTGCCAGTACCTGGGGGGGGAATAGCAATCAGCCCCAGCATTTT

CDR3 length: 14
clone size: NA
J gene: TRBJ1-5
D gene: NA
V gene: TRBV2
CDR3 protein: CASRGREGKQPQHF
CDR3 DNA: TGTGCCAGCAGGGGGAGGGAGGGGAAGCAGCCCCAGCATTTT

CDR3 length: 16
clone size: NA
J gene: TRBJ2-3
D gene: NA
V gene: TRBV18
CDR3 protein: CASFPGGRSSTDTQYF
CDR3 DNA: TGTGCCAGCTTCCCTGGGGGCCGATCTAGCACAGATACGCAGTATTTT

CDR3 length: 13
clone size: NA
J gene: TRBJ2-7
D gene: NA
V gene: TRBV4-2
CDR3 protein: CASSPASAYEQYF
CDR3 DNA: TGTGCCAGCAGCCCCGCTAGCGCCTACGAGCAGTACTTC

CDR3 length: 14
clone size: NA
J gene: TRBJ1-3
D gene: TRBD1
V gene: TRBV6-1
CDR3 protein: CASSATGGGNTIYF
CDR3 DNA: TGTGCCAGCAGTGCCACAGGGGGCGGAAACACCATATATTTT

CDR3 length: 14
clone size: NA
J gene: TRBJ1-1
D gene: TRBD1
V gene: TRBV7-9
CDR3 protein: CASSWDRLNTEAFF
CDR3 DNA: TGTGCCAGCAGCTGGGACAGACTGAACACTGAAGCTTTCTTT

CDR3 length: 16
clone size: few
J gene: TRBJ1-2
D gene: NA
V gene: TRBV9
CDR3 protein: CASSVDPTGTDYGYTF
CDR3 DNA: TGTGCCAGCAGCGTAGATCCCACAGGGACGGACTATGGCTACACCTTC

CDR3 length: 13
clone size: NA
J gene: TRBJ1-2
D gene: NA
V gene: TRBV28
CDR3 protein: CATTRSGIYGYTF
CDR3 DNA: TGTGCCACCACACGGAGCGGGATCTATGGCTACACCTTC

CDR3 length: 16
clone size: once
J gene: TRBJ2-7
D gene: TRBD1
V gene: TRBV5-4
CDR3 protein: CASSVEQGFGFYEQYF
CDR3 DNA: TGTGCCAGCAGCGTAGAACAGGGGTTTGGGTTCTACGAGCAGTACTTC

CDR3 length: 13
clone size: NA
J gene: TRBJ2-7
D gene: TRBD1
V gene: TRBV28
CDR3 protein: CASRDRGRYEQYF
CDR3 DNA: TGTGCCAGCCGGGACAGGGGCCGGTATGAGCAGTACTTC

CDR3 length: 14
clone size: NA
J gene: TRBJ1-1
D gene: TRBD1
V gene: TRBV5-3
CDR3 protein: CARSPGQENTEAFF
CDR3 DNA: TGTGCCAGAAGCCCAGGACAGGAGAACACTGAAGCTTTCTTT

CDR3 length: 15
clone size: NA
J gene: TRBJ1-1
D gene: NA
V gene: TRBV7-9
CDR3 protein: CASSSGVGVRTEAFF
CDR3 DNA: TGTGCCAGCAGCTCAGGGGTCGGGGTTCGTACTGAAGCTTTCTTT

CDR3 length: 12
clone size: NA
J gene: TRBJ1-1
D gene: TRBD1
V gene: TRBV7-8
CDR3 protein: CASSQGDGEAFF
CDR3 DNA: TGTGCCAGCAGCCAGGGGGACGGTGAAGCTTTCTTT

CDR3 length: 15
clone size: NA
J gene: TRBJ2-2
D gene: TRBD2
V gene: TRBV9
CDR3 protein: CASSLRPGGGGELFF
CDR3 DNA: TGTGCCAGCAGCCTTCGTCCGGGGGGAGGCGGGGAGCTGTTTTTT

CDR3 length: 13
clone size: NA
J gene: TRBJ1-5
D gene: NA
V gene: TRBV6-6
CDR3 protein: CASRGLSNQPQHF
CDR3 DNA: TGTGCCAGCAGGGGCCTTAGCAATCAGCCCCAGCATTTT

CDR3 length: 14
clone size: NA
J gene: TRBJ1-3
D gene: NA
V gene: TRBV23-1
CDR3 protein: CAISTGLSGNTIYF
CDR3 DNA: TGCGCCATCTCGACAGGCCTCTCTGGAAACACCATATATTTT

CDR3 length: 16
clone size: NA
J gene: TRBJ2-5
D gene: TRBD2
V gene: TRBV5-4
CDR3 protein: CASSLDGREGQETQYF
CDR3 DNA: TGTGCCAGCAGCTTGGACGGGCGGGAGGGCCAAGAGACCCAGTACTTC

CDR3 length: 14
clone size: NA
J gene: TRBJ1-5
D gene: TRBD1
V gene: TRBV19
CDR3 protein: CASSMRQGRQPQHF
CDR3 DNA: TGTGCCAGTAGTATGAGACAGGGTAGACAGCCCCAGCATTTT

CDR3 length: 14
clone size: NA
J gene: TRBJ2-7
D gene: NA
V gene: TRBV7-2
CDR3 protein: CASSLGGKSYEQYF
CDR3 DNA: TGTGCCAGCAGCTTAGGCGGGAAGTCCTACGAGCAGTACTTC

CDR3 length: 16
clone size: NA
J gene: TRBJ2-1
D gene: NA
V gene: TRBV11-2
CDR3 protein: CASSSQFTGNYNEQFF
CDR3 DNA: TGTGCCAGCAGCTCCCAATTTACCGGGAACTACAATGAGCAGTTCTTC

CDR3 length: 13
clone size: NA
J gene: TRBJ1-2
D gene: TRBD1
V gene: TRBV5-4
CDR3 protein: CASTWAGGRGYTF
CDR3 DNA: TGTGCCAGCACCTGGGCAGGGGGCAGAGGCTACACCTTC

CDR3 length: 13
clone size: NA
J gene: TRBJ2-1
D gene: NA
V gene: TRBV5-4
CDR3 protein: CASSFELSGPRVF
CDR3 DNA: TGTGCCAGCAGCTTTGAACTTAGCGGTCCTCGGGTCTTC

CDR3 length: 14
clone size: once
J gene: TRBJ2-5
D gene: NA
V gene: TRBV6-5
CDR3 protein: CASIPWEGGETQYF
CDR3 DNA: TGTGCCAGCATCCCCTGGGAGGGGGGGGAGACCCAGTACTTC

CDR3 length: 14
clone size: NA
J gene: TRBJ2-1
D gene: NA
V gene: TRBV6-6
CDR3 protein: CASRQGIAYNEQFF
CDR3 DNA: TGTGCCAGCAGACAGGGAATAGCCTACAATGAGCAGTTCTTC

CDR3 length: 16
clone size: NA
J gene: TRBJ2-5
D gene: TRBD2
V gene: TRBV7-7
CDR3 protein: CASSLGLSAGVQTQYF
CDR3 DNA: TGTGCCAGCAGCTTAGGTTTGTCAGCGGGAGTGCAGACCCAGTACTTC

CDR3 length: 15
clone size: NA
J gene: TRBJ2-2
D gene: TRBD2
V gene: TRBV28
CDR3 protein: CASGPLAGGTGELFF
CDR3 DNA: TGTGCCAGCGGACCACTAGCGGGAGGAACCGGGGAGCTGTTTTTT

CDR3 length: 14
clone size: NA
J gene: TRBJ1-2
D gene: NA
V gene: TRBV10-3
CDR3 protein: CAISETGTTYGYTF
CDR3 DNA: TGTGCCATCAGTGAAACCGGGACAACCTATGGCTACACCTTC

CDR3 length: 15
clone size: NA
J gene: TRBJ2-7
D gene: TRBD1
V gene: TRBV9
CDR3 protein: CASSPLGQGLSEQYF
CDR3 DNA: TGTGCCAGCAGCCCCCTAGGACAGGGGTTAAGCGAGCAGTACTTC

CDR3 length: 14
clone size: NA
J gene: TRBJ1-1
D gene: NA
V gene: TRBV5-4
CDR3 protein: CASSLAQLYTEAFF
CDR3 DNA: TGTGCCAGCAGCTTGGCACAGCTTTACACTGAAGCTTTCTTT